Listed below are T cell receptor beta chains from one sample, sequenced in a study of T-cell reconstitution after alpha-beta-depleted transplantation in children. MiXCR was run by TCRdb on the PCR reads, yielding one entry per CDR3 protein. The profile shows roughly 490,000 distinct CDR3 sequences, roughly an eighth of them singletons. Sequencing was performed on PBMCs, mostly from graft donor cells, taken 180 days after TCRalphabeta/CD19-depleted stem cell transplant. The receptors here all came from a female patient between 2 and 10 years old who had a stem cell transplant for aplastic anemia, so the T cells may come from the graft donor. Each CDR3 is given with its conserved first and last residue. Fields, in order: clone size, D gene, V gene, J gene, CDR3 protein, CDR3 DNA. The D gene is left open where the match is weak. Clone size is given for some rows only: seen once, a few or many times, or a class if the clone is expanded.

>-|TRBD1|TRBV7-2|TRBJ1-5
CASSPRTGFNQPQHF
TGTGCCAGCAGCCCCCGGACAGGCTTCAATCAGCCCCAGCATTTT
>few|TRBD1|TRBV7-9|TRBJ2-7
CASSSSDRSHYEQYF
TGTGCCAGCAGCTCTTCGGACAGGTCCCACTACGAGCAGTACTTC
>-|-|TRBV11-2|TRBJ2-4
CASTLGGANIQYF
TGTGCCAGCACCCTAGGGGGGGCTAACATTCAGTACTTC
>-|-|TRBV12-3/TRBV12-4|TRBJ1-5
CASSETSTHQPQHF
TGTGCCAGCAGCGAGACTTCGACCCATCAGCCCCAGCATTTT
>-|-|TRBV11-2|TRBJ2-5
CASSLDLGHSETQYF
TGTGCCAGCAGCTTAGATCTGGGACACTCAGAGACCCAGTACTTC
>-|TRBD2|TRBV7-9|TRBJ2-7
CASSSVAGGPRGEQYF
TGTGCCAGCAGCTCCGTGGCGGGAGGGCCACGGGGAGAGCAGTACTTC
>few|-|TRBV20-1|TRBJ1-2
CSARPTAADTF
TGCAGTGCTAGGCCGACGGCGGCTGACACCTTC
>few|TRBD2|TRBV7-2|TRBJ2-1
CASSLLGGSMNNEQFF
TGTGCCAGCAGCTTACTGGGGGGGTCTATGAACAATGAGCAGTTCTTC
>-|-|TRBV20-1|TRBJ2-4
CSAIKTSRLAKNIQYF
TGCAGTGCTATAAAAACTAGCAGACTAGCCAAAAACATTCAGTACTTC
>few|-|TRBV28|TRBJ2-1
CASIPGSSYNEQFF
TGTGCCAGCATCCCAGGGAGCTCCTACAATGAGCAGTTCTTC